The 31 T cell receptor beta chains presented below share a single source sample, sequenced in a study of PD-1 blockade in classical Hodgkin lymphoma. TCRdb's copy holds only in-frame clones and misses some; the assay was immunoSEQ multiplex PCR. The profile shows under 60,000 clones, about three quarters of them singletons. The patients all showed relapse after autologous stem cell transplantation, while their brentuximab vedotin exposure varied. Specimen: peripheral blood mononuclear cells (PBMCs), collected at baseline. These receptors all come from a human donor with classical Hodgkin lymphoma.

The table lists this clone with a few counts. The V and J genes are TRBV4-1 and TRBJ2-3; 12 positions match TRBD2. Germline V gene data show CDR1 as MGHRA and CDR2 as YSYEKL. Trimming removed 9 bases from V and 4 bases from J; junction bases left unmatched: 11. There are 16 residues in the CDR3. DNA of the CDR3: TGCGCCAGGCTCCCTACTAGCGGGGGGTTCCCAGATACGCAGTATTTT. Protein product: CARLPTSGGFPDTQYF.

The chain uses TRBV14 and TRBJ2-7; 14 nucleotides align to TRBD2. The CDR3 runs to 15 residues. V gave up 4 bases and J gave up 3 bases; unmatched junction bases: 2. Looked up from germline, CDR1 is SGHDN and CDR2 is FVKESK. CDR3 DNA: TGTGCCAGCAGCCTCGGACTAGCGGGAGGCTACGAGCAGTACTTC. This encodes CASSLGLAGGYEQYF.

The CDR3 sequence: CASSPGGYGYTF. In DNA, the CDR3 is TGTGCCAGTAGCCCGGGAGGCTATGGCTACACCTTC. The V gene is TRBV19, the J gene TRBJ1-2; no clear D gene. The CDR3 consists of 12 residues. Trimming removed 6 bases at V and 4 bases at J, with 9 bases between. Germline V lookup: CDR1 LNHDA, CDR2 SQIVND (reference sequence).

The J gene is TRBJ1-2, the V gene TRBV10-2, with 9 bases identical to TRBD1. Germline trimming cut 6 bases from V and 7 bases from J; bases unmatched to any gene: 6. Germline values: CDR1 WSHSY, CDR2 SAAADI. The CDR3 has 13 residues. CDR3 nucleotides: TGCGCCAGCAGAAGGACAGGGGATGGTGGCTACACCTTC. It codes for CASRRTGDGGYTF.

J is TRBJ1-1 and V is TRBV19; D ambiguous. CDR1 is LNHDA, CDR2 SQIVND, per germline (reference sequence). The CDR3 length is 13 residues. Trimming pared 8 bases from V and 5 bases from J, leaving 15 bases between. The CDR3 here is CASGTPLRTEAFF. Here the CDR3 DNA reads TGTGCCAGTGGTACACCTCTGAGGACTGAAGCTTTCTTT.

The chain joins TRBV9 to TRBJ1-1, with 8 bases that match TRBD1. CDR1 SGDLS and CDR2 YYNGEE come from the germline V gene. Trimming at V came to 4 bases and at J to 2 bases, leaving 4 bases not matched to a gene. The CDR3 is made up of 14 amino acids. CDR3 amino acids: CASSPDRGNTEAFF. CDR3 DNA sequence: TGTGCCAGCAGCCCCGACAGGGGAAACACTGAAGCTTTCTTT.

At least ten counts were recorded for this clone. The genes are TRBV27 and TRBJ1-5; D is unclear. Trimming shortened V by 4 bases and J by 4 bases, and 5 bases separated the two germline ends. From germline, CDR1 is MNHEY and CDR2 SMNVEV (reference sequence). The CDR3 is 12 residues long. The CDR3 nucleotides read TGTGCCAGCAGTTCCCTAAATCAGCCCCAGCATTTT. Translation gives CASSSLNQPQHF.

CDR3: CASSFGQAVEQYF. CDR3 DNA sequence: TGTGCCAGCAGCTTTGGACAGGCGGTCGAGCAGTACTTC. The chain uses TRBV7-2 and TRBJ2-7, with TRBD1 matching over 7 bases. V trimming: 3 bases; J trimming: 6 bases; junction bases outside the gene matches: 5. CDR1 is SGHTA, CDR2 FQGNSA, per germline. This CDR3 has 13 residues.

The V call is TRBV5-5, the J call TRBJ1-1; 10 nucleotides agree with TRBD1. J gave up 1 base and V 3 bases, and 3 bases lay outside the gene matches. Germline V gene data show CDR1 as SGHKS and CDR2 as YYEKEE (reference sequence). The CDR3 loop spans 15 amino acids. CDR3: CASSWGTGANTEAFF. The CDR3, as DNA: TGTGCCAGCAGCTGGGGGACAGGGGCGAACACTGAAGCTTTCTTT.

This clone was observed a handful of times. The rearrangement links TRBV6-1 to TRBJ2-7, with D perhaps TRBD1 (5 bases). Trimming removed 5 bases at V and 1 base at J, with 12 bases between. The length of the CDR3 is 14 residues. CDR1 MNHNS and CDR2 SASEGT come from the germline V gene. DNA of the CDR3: TGTGCCAGCAGTCCCGACAGCTTATCCTACGAGCAGTACTTC. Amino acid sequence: CASSPDSLSYEQYF.

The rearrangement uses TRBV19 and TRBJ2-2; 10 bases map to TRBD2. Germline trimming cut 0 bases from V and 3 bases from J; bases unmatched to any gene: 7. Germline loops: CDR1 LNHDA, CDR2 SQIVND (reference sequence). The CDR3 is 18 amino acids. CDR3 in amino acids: CASSIDPGLATYTGELFF. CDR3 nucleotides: TGTGCCAGTAGTATAGATCCGGGACTAGCGACCTACACCGGGGAGCTGTTTTTT.

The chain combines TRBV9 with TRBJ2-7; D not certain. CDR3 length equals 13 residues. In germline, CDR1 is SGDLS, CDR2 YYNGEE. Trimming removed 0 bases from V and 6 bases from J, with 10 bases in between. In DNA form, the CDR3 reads TGTGCCAGCAGCGTAGGTTTATCCGGCGAGCAGTACTTC. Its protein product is CASSVGLSGEQYF. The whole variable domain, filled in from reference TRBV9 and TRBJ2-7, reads DSGVTQTPKHLITATGQRVTLRCSPRSGDLSVYWYQQSLDQGLQFLIQYYNGEERAKGNILERFSAQQFPDLHSELNLSSLELGDSALYFCASSVGLSGEQYFGPGTRLTVT.

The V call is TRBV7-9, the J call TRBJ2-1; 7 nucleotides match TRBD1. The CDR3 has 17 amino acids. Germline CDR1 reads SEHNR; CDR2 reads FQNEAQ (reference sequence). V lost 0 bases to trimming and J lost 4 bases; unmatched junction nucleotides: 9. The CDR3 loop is CASSLAGTAKTYNEQFF. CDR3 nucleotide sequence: TGTGCCAGCAGCTTAGCCGGGACAGCCAAAACTTACAATGAGCAGTTCTTC. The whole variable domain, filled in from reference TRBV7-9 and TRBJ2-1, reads DTGVSQNPRHKITKRGQNVTFRCDPISEHNRLYWYRQTLGQGPEFLTYFQNEAQLEKSRLLSDRFSAERPKGSFSTLEIQRTEQGDSAMYLCASSLAGTAKTYNEQFFGPGTRLTVL.

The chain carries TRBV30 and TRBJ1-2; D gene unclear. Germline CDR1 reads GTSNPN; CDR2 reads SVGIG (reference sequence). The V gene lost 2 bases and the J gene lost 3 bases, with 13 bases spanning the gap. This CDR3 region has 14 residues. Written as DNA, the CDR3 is TGTGCCTGGAGTCCTTATAGGGCCTACTATGGCTACACCTTC. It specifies CAWSPYRAYYGYTF.

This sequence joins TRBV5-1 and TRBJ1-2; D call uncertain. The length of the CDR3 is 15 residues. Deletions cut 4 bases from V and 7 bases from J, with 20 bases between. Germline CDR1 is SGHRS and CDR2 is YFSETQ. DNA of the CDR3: TGCGCCAGCAGCAGCCAGACGGGCCCTGGGAGTGGCTACACCTTC. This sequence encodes CASSSQTGPGSGYTF.

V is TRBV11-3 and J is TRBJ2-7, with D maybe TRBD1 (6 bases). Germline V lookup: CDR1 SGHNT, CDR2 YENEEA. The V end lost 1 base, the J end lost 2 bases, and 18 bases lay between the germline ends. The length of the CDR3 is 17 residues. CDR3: CASSLVIAAGAPYEQYF. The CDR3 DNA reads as TGTGCCAGCAGCTTAGTTATAGCCGCAGGGGCCCCCTACGAGCAGTACTTC.

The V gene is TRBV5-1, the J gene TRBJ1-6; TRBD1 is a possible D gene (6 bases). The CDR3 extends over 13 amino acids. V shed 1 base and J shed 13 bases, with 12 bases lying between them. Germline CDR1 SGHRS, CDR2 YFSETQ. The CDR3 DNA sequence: TGCGCCAGCAGCTTGACAGGGCCCTCGCCCCTCCACTTT. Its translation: CASSLTGPSPLHF.

The CDR3 region has the DNA TGTGCCAGCAGCCCTGGACAGGGTTTCTCCTATAATTCACCCCTCCACTTT. Amino acid sequence: CASSPGQGFSYNSPLHF. This sequence joins TRBV7-2 and TRBJ1-6; 8 bases match TRBD1. CDR1 SGHTA and CDR2 FQGNSA come from the germline V gene. CDR3 length: 17 amino acids. The ends lost 5 bases at V and 0 bases at J; junction bases unmatched: 6. Full variable domain (rest looked up from reference TRBV7-2 and TRBJ1-6): GAGVSQSPSNKVTEKGKDVELRCDPISGHTALYWYRQSLGQGLEFLIYFQGNSAPDKSGLPSDRFSAERTGGSVSTLTIQRTQQEDSAVYLCASSPGQGFSYNSPLHFGNGTRLTVT.

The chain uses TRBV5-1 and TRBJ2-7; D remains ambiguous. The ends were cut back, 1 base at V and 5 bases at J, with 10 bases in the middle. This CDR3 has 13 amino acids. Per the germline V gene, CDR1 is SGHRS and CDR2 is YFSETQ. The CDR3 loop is CASSLSLFDEQYF. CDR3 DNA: TGCGCCAGCAGCTTGTCCCTTTTTGACGAGCAGTACTTC.

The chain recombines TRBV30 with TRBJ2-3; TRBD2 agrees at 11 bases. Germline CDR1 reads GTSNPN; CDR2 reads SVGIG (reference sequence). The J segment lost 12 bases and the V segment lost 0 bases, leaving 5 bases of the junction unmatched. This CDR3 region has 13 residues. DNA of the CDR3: TGTGCCTGGAGTGTCTTACTAGCGGGGGAACAGTATTTT. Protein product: CAWSVLLAGEQYF.

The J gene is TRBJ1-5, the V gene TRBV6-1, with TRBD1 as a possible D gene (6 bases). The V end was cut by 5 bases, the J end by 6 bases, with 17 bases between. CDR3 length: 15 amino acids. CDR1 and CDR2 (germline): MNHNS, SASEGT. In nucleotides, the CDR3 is TGTGCCAGCAGTTGGGGAAGGGGGGGAGGTCAGCCCCAGCATTTT. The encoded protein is CASSWGRGGGQPQHF.

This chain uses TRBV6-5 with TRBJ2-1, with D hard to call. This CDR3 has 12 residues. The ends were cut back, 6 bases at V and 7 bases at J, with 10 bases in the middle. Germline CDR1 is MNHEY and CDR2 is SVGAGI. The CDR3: CASSSTGNEQFF. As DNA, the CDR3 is TGTGCCAGCAGCTCAACGGGTAATGAGCAGTTCTTC.

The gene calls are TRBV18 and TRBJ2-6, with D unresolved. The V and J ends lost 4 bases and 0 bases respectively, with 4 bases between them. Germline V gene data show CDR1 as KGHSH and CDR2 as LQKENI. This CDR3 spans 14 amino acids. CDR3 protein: CASSLSSGANVLTF. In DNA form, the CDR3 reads TGTGCCAGCTCACTAAGCTCTGGGGCCAACGTCCTGACTTTC.

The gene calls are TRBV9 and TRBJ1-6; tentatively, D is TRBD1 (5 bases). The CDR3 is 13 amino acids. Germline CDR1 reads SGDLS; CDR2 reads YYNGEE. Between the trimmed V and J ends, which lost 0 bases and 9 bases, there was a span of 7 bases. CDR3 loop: CASSVDGASPLHF. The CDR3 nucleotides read TGTGCCAGCAGCGTAGACGGGGCTTCACCCCTCCACTTT.

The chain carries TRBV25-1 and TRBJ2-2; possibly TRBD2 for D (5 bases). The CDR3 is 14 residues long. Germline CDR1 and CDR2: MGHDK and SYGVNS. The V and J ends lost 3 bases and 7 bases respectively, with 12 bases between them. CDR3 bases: TGTGCCAGCAGTGAGGGAGTGATAGGCGGGGAGCTGTTTTTT. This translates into CASSEGVIGGELFF.

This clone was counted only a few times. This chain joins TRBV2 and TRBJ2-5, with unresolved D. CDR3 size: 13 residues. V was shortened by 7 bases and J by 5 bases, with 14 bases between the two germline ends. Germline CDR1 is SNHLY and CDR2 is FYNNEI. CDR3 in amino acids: CASNKGLPETQYF. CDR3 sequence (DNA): TGTGCCAGCAATAAGGGCCTGCCGGAGACCCAGTACTTC.

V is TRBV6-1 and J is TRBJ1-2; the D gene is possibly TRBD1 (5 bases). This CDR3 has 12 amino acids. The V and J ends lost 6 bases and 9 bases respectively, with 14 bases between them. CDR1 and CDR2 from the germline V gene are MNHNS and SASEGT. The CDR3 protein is CASRLRDQSYTF. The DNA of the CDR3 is TGTGCCAGCAGGCTCAGGGACCAGAGCTACACCTTC.

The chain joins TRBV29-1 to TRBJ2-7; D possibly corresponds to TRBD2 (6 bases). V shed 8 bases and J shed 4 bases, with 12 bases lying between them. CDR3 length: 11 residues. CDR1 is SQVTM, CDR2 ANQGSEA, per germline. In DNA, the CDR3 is TGCAGCTACAGGAGGGGATACGAGCAGTACTTC. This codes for CSYRRGYEQYF.

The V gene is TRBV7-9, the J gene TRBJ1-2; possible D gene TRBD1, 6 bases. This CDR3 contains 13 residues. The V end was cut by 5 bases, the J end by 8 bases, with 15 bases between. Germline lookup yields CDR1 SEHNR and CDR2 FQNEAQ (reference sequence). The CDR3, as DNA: TGTGCCAGCAGCCCCGGGGACATCTTCGGCTACACCTTC. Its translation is CASSPGDIFGYTF.

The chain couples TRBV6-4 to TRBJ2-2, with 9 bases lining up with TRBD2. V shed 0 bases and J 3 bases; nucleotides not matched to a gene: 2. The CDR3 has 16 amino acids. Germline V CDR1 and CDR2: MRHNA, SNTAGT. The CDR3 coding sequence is TGTGCCAGCAGTGACTCGGCGGGGGGGCACACCGGGGAGCTGTTTTTT. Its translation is CASSDSAGGHTGELFF.

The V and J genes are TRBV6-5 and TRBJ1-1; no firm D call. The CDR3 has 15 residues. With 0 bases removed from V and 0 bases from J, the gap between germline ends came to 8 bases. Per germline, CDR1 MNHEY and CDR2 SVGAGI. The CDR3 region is CASSYSVGVNTEAFF. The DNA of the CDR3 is TGTGCCAGCAGTTACTCGGTTGGGGTGAACACTGAAGCTTTCTTT.